These 7 T cell receptor beta chains share one sample of origin, sequenced in a study of blood T cell repertoires in COVID-19 (dated by TCRdb to 2019 to 2021). The receptor library was made with the immunoSEQ multiplex PCR assay. As stored in TCRdb, this immuneACCESS dataset retains in-frame rearrangements with V and J assigned. A fraction of the clones does not appear; measured against another copy, unresolved V genes explain less than half of the discrepancy, and the remainder lacks a known reason. This sample holds around 360,000 clones; 87% were observed only once. Clones ranked in the top ten supply 2.5% to 3.5% of the sample. The sequenced material came from PBMCs or T cells enriched from blood (not recorded which). The receptors stem from a woman in her twenties or thirties who had recovered from COVID-19.

The chain uses TRBV6-4 and TRBJ2-7, with TRBD1 matching over 8 bases. The CDR3 has 16 residues. From germline, CDR1 is MRHNA and CDR2 SNTAGT. V trimming: 6 bases; J trimming: 3 bases; junction bases outside the gene matches: 13. The CDR3 here is CASRTGQGAANYEQYF. The DNA for the CDR3 is TGTGCCAGCAGGACAGGGCAGGGGGCGGCTAACTACGAGCAGTACTTC.

The DNA of the CDR3 is TGTGCCAGCAGCTTAGCCGCGCAGTATTTT. Its protein is CASSLAAQYF. This chain connects TRBV7-9 to TRBJ2-3; D is unresolved. Germline V gene lookup returns CDR1 SEHNR and CDR2 FQNEAQ (reference sequence). The CDR3 runs 10 residues. Trimming removed 0 bases from V and 10 bases from J, with 2 bases in between.

The chain links TRBV30 to TRBJ2-3; 8 positions match TRBD2. The CDR3 has 14 amino acids. V was pared by 4 bases and J by 1 base, with 4 bases of the junction left unmatched. Germline loops: CDR1 GTSNPN, CDR2 SVGIG (reference sequence). This CDR3 is CAWNSGVGTDTQYF. CDR3 sequence (DNA): TGTGCCTGGAATAGCGGGGTGGGCACAGATACGCAGTATTTT.

V gene TRBV5-1 combines with J gene TRBJ2-4, with TRBD1 matching 7 bases. J lost 3 bases, V lost 4 bases, and 4 bases had no gene match. This CDR3 is built from 14 residues. Germline CDR1 and CDR2: SGHRS and YFSETQ. Written as DNA, the CDR3 is TGCGCCAGCAGCAACAGGGGAGACAAAAACATTCAGTACTTC. Its translation is CASSNRGDKNIQYF.

The gene calls are TRBV19 and TRBJ2-7; 8 bases match TRBD2. Germline V gives CDR1 LNHDA, CDR2 SQIVND (reference sequence). The ends lost 1 base at V and 4 bases at J; junction bases unmatched: 6. The CDR3 totals 15 residues. CDR3 protein: CASSIGNGRAYEQYF. In DNA form, the CDR3 reads TGTGCCAGTAGTATAGGAAACGGGAGGGCGTACGAGCAGTACTTC.

J is TRBJ1-1 and V is TRBV5-4; no clear D gene. The germline V and J ends were trimmed by 1 base and 0 bases, with 7 bases remaining between them. Germline V gene lookup returns CDR1 SGHNT and CDR2 YYREEE (reference sequence). The CDR3 spans 14 residues. The CDR3 coding sequence is TGTGCCAGCAGCTTGAAACAGCTGAACACTGAAGCTTTCTTT. Translation gives CASSLKQLNTEAFF.

The chain has TRBV5-1 and TRBJ2-7; 11 positions match TRBD2. The CDR3 contains 17 residues. CDR1 and CDR2 from the germline V gene are SGHRS and YFSETQ. Losses at the gene ends were 1 base for V and 9 bases for J; bases not matched to a gene: 15. CDR3 residues: CASSLFLGTSGTQGQYF. The CDR3, as DNA: TGCGCCAGCAGCTTGTTCCTCGGGACTAGCGGAACCCAGGGGCAGTACTTC. The full variable domain, its missing parts supplied by reference TRBV5-1 and TRBJ2-7, is KAGVTQTPRYLIKTRGQQVTLSCSPISGHRSVSWYQQTPGQGLQFLFEYFSETQRNKGNFPGRFSGRQFSNSRSEMNVSTLELGDSALYLCASSLFLGTSGTQGQYFGPGTRLTVT.